This T cell receptor beta chain was captured by sequencing in a study of blood T cell repertoires in COVID-19. About the research overall: Sites in the United States, Italy and Spain provided acute and convalescent COVID-19 samples. PBMCs, B-cell-depleted T cells, or T cells provided the cDNA or gDNA that made up the material.

V lost 6 bases, J lost 0 bases, and 4 bases stayed unmatched. This CDR3 comprises 14 residues. Germline lookup yields CDR1 MDHEN and CDR2 SYDVKM. In the original workflow: Reference gene primers were amplified, and this amplification served to estimate nucleated cell counts. Sequenced by immunoSEQ multiplex PCR; TCRdb stores in-frame clones only, minus some. The D gene and trimming were derived from the DNA, and the V and J assignments and clone size from that table. The sample includes 150,000 to 200,000 clones, about 82% of them seen just once. Input material: peripheral blood. The TCR was taken from a woman aged 25 to 39 with acute or convalescent COVID-19. V gene TRBV28 combines with J gene TRBJ1-2, with 7 bases aligning to TRBD1. The CDR3 DNA sequence: TGTGCCAGCAGCCGGGACAGTTCTAACTATGGCTACACCTTC. Amino acids: CASSRDSSNYGYTF.